This record looks at one TCR beta chain sequence and its context. Its specificity is unknown. The identical CDR3 is also encoded by other nucleotide sequences in the sample. The sample originates from a study of shared clonotypes between healthy human individuals. Whole-study results and caveats: In contrast to clonotypes shared by all four donors, non-shared clonotypes had lower generation probabilities. Shared clonotypes: approximately 4.5% naive CD4, approximately 3.4% naive CD8, roughly 2.4% memory CD4, 0.4% to 0.5% memory CD8.

Original processing methods: As immunoSEQ supplied junction-only sequences (without quality scores), filtering differed. The method was immunoSEQ multiplex PCR; TCRdb's version includes in-frame clones alone and lacks a portion of them. The V and J calls and the clone size are those of that table, but D and trimming were determined from the DNA. The data hold approximately 620,000 clones, with about 97% observed a single time. Division of CD4+ cells produced a CD45RA+ naive subset and a CD45RA-negative memory subset. The sample consisted of naive CD4+ T cells sorted from blood. As to subset: CD45RA+ positively selected. This TCR derives from a woman in her thirties in good health.

CDR3 DNA: TGTGCCAGCAGTTCACTTAATGAAAAACTGTTTTTT. This codes for CASSSLNEKLFF. V and J are TRBV28 and TRBJ1-4; D gene unclear. This CDR3 has 12 amino acids. V lost 4 bases, J lost 4 bases, and 4 bases lay in between. In germline, CDR1 is MDHEN, CDR2 SYDVKM.